This note documents a single T cell receptor beta chain sequence. These data originate in a study of cytomegalovirus exposure and HLA in healthy donors. The PCR had 60 Vbeta and 13 Jbeta primers. Generated by immunoSEQ multiplex PCR, the TCRdb table keeps only in-frame clones and is missing some. The sample consists of 90,000 or so clones, about 77% of them appearing once. The CDR3 runs to 17 residues. Germline CDR1 LNHNV, CDR2 YYDKDF (reference sequence). Between the trimmed V and J ends, which lost 3 bases and 2 bases, there was a span of 17 bases. Input material: PBMCs. The sequence came from a man in his 60s in good health and CMV-seronegative. This chain uses TRBV15 with TRBJ1-3, with D tentatively TRBD1 (5 bases). In DNA form, the CDR3 reads TGTGCCACCAGCAGCCTTGGGCCAGGGCAAGCTGGAAACACCATATATTTT. Residues: CATSSLGPGQAGNTIYF. Full variable domain (remainder filled in from reference TRBV15 and TRBJ1-3): DAMVIQNPRYQVTQFGKPVTLSCSQTLNHNVMYWYQQKSSQAPKLLFHYYDKDFNNEADTPDNFQSRRPNTSFCFLDIRSPGLGDTAMYLCATSSLGPGQAGNTIYFGEGSWLTVV.